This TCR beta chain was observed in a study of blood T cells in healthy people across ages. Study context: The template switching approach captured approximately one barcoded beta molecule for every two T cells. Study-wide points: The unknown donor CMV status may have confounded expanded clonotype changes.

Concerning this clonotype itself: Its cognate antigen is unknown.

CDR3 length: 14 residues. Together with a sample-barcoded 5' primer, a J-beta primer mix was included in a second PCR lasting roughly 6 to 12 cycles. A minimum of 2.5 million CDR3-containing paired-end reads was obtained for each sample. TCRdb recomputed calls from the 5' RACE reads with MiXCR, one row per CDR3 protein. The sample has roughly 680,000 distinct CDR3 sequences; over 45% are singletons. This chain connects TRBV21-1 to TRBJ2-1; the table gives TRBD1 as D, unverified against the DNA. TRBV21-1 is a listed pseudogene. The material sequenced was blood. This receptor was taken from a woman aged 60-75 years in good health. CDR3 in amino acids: CASSKADRYNEQFF. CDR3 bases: TGTGCCAGCAGCAAAGCGGACAGGTACAATGAGCAGTTCTTC.